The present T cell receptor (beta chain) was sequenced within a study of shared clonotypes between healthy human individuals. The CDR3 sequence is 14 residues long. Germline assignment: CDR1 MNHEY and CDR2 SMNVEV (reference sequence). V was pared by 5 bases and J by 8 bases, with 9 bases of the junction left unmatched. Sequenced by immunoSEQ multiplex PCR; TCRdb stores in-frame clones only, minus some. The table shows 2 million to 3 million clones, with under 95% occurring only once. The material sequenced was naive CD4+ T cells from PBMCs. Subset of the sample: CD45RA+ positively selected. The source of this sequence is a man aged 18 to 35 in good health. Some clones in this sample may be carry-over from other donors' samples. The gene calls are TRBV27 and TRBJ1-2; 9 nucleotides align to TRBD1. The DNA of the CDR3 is TGTGCCAGCAGTGCCCCGGACAGGGGCGGGGGCTACACCTTC. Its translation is CASSAPDRGGGYTF.